This T cell receptor (beta chain) was sequenced for a study of blood T cell repertoires in COVID-19. Turning to the study itself: Sites in the United States, Italy and Spain provided acute and convalescent COVID-19 samples. Sources were T cells, B-cell-depleted T cells, or PBMCs; the material itself was cDNA or gDNA.

Using immunoSEQ multiplex PCR, the repertoire was profiled, and TCRdb retains in-frame clones only, with some absent. The sample includes some 50,000 clones, around 86% of them seen just once. This TCR was recovered from a man in his fifties or sixties with active COVID-19. The material sequenced was peripheral blood.

The DNA of the CDR3 is TGCAGCGTTGAAGGGCTAGCGGGGGCCGTGAGGGAGCAGTACTTC. Translation gives CSVEGLAGAVREQYF. The chain couples TRBV29-1 to TRBJ2-7; 10 bases agree with TRBD2. Germline V lookup: CDR1 SQVTM, CDR2 ANQGSEA. This CDR3 is 15 amino acids long. V trimming: 1 base; J trimming: 7 bases; junction bases outside the gene matches: 10.